This TCR beta chain derives from a study of blood T cells in healthy people across ages. The overall study: The capture of about one barcoded beta molecule per two T cells was achieved by template switching. Whole-study findings and limits: Among T cells, TCR beta diversity per million cells dropped roughly linearly as age rose.

There are 14 residues in the CDR3. The germline V gene has CDR1 MNHEY and CDR2 SVGAGI. Trimming cost V 7 bases and J 7 bases; bases outside gene matches: 7. This clonotype was observed many times. Antigen unknown. Caucasian individuals from Russia who were healthy and aged about 6 to 95 acted as donors. Primers used in a second PCR of roughly 7 to 12 cycles were a sample-barcoded 5' primer and a J-beta primer mix. Each cDNA molecule was tagged by a template-switch adaptor with 12 random nucleotides. Using its own MiXCR run on the 5' RACE reads, TCRdb lists one record per CDR3 protein. The data hold about 800,000 distinct CDR3 sequences, with roughly 50% observed a single time.

This chain uses TRBV6-5 with TRBJ1-2; 12 bases are shared with TRBD1. Input material: blood. The TCR originated in a man younger than 40 in good health. CDR3 bases: TGTGCCAGCACCACGGGACAGGGGGCGCTTGGCTACACCTTC. Its translation is CASTTGQGALGYTF.